This T cell receptor beta chain was obtained from a study of shared clonotypes between healthy human individuals. Across the whole study: Every donor yielded three CD4 naive, three CD4 memory, two CD8 naive and one CD8 memory plate.

CDR1 MNHEY and CDR2 SMNVEV come from the germline V gene (reference sequence). This CDR3 has 16 amino acids. Trimming took 5 bases from V and 0 from J; bases not matched to a gene: 6. A note on this clone: Its specificity is unknown.

Study-level points and caveats: All-four-donor shared clonotypes had higher generation probabilities than non-shared clonotypes did.

In the original processing: ImmunoSEQ yielded junction-only sequences lacking quality scores, so filtering differed. Libraries were prepared by immunoSEQ multiplex PCR; TCRdb keeps only in-frame clonotypes and omits some of them. That table is the source of V, J and clone size, and D and trimming were worked out from the DNA. The sample includes over a million clones, approximately 97% of them seen just once. The sequence came from a man younger than 45 in good health. Sample: naive CD4+ T cells sorted from blood. Documented subset: CD45RA+ positively selected. The chain couples TRBV27 to TRBJ2-7; 11 nucleotides agree with TRBD1. CDR3 bases: TGTGCCAGCAGTCCAGGACAGGGGGCGCCCTCCTACGAGCAGTACTTC. Encoded protein: CASSPGQGAPSYEQYF.